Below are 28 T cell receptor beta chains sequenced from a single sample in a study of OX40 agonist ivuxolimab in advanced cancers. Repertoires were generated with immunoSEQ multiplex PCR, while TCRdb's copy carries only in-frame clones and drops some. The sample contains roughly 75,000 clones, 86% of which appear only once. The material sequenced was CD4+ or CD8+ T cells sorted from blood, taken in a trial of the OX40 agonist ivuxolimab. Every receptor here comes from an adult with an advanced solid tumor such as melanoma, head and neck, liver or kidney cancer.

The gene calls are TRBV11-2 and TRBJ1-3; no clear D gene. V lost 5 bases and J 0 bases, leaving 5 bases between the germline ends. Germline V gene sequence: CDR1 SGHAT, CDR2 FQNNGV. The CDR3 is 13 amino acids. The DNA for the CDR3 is TGTGCCAGCAGCCAGAGCTCTGGAAACACCATATATTTT. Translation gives CASSQSSGNTIYF.

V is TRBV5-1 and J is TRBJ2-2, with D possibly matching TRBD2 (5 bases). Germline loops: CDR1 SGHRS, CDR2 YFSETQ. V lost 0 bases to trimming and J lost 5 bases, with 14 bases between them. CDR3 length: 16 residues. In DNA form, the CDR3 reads TGCGCCAGCAGCTTGGCAGGTGGACTTAGAACCGGGGAGCTGTTTTTT. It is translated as CASSLAGGLRTGELFF. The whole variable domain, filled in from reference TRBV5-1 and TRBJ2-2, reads KAGVTQTPRYLIKTRGQQVTLSCSPISGHRSVSWYQQTPGQGLQFLFEYFSETQRNKGNFPGRFSGRQFSNSRSEMNVSTLELGDSALYLCASSLAGGLRTGELFFGEGSRLTVL.

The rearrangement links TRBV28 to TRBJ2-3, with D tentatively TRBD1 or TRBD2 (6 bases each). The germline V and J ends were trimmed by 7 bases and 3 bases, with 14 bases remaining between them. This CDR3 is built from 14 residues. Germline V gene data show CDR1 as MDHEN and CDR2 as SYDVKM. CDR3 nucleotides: TGTGCCAGCACGGACAGCCGGGGGACAGATACGCAGTATTTT. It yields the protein CASTDSRGTDTQYF.

The chain's CDR3 is CASSLSRNTEAFF. The CDR3 coding sequence is TGCGCCAGCAGCTTGAGCAGGAACACTGAAGCTTTCTTT. The V call is TRBV5-1, the J call TRBJ1-1; D is ambiguous. This CDR3 is 13 amino acids long. The germline CDR1 and CDR2 sequences are SGHRS and YFSETQ. The V end lost 1 base, the J end lost 1 base, and 5 bases lay between the germline ends.

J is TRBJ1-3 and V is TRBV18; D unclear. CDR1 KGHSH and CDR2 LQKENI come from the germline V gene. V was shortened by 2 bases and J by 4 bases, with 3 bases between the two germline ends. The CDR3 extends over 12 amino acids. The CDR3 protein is CASSPSGNTIYF. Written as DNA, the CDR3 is TGTGCCAGCTCACCATCAGGAAACACCATATATTTT.

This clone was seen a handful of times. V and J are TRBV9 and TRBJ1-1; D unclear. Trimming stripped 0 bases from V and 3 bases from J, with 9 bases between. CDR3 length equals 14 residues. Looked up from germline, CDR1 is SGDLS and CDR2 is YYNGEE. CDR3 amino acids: CASSVDTTYTEAFF. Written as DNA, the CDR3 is TGTGCCAGCAGCGTAGACACGACTTACACTGAAGCTTTCTTT.

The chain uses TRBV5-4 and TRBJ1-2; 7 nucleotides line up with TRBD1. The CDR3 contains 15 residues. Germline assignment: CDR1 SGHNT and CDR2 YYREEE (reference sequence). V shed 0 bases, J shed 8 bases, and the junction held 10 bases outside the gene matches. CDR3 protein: CASSLAPGGGSGYTF. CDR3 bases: TGTGCCAGCAGCTTGGCTCCAGGGGGAGGTTCGGGCTACACCTTC.

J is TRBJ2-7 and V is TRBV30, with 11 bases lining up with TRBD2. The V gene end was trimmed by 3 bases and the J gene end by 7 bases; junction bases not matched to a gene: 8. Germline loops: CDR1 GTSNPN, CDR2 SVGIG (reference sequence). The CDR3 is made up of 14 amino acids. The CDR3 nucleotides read TGTGCCTGGAGACCGGGACTAGCGGTTAATGAGCAGTACTTC. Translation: CAWRPGLAVNEQYF.

The CDR3, as DNA: TGTGCCAGCTCCTCCCGGGGCTCTAGCTCCTACGAGCAGTACTTC. As protein: CASSSRGSSSYEQYF. The V call is TRBV18, the J call TRBJ2-7; D tentatively reads TRBD1 or TRBD2 (5 bases each). Germline V gene sequence: CDR1 KGHSH, CDR2 LQKENI. V lost 6 bases and J 0 bases, leaving 15 bases between the germline ends. The CDR3 totals 15 residues.

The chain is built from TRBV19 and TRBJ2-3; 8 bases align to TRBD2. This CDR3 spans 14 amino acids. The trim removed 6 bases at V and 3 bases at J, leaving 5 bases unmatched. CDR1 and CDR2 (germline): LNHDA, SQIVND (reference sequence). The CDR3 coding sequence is TGTGCCAGTAGAAGCGGGGGAGGGACAGATACGCAGTATTTT. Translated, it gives CASRSGGGTDTQYF.

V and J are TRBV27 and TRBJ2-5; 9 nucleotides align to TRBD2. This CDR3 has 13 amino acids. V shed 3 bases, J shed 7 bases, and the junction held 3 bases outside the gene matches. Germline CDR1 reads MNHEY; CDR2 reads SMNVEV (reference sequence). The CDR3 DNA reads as TGTGCCAGCAGTTTTAGCGGGAGCGTGACCCAGTACTTC. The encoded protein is CASSFSGSVTQYF.

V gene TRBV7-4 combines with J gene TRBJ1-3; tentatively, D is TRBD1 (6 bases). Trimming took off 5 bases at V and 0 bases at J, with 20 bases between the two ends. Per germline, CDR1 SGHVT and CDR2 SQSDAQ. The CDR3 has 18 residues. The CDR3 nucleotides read TGTGCCAGCAGCGGTCATCTTGACAGGCTGCTCTCTGGAAACACCATATATTTT. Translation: CASSGHLDRLLSGNTIYF.

CDR3 loop: CASSFQAGQRLVGYTF. The CDR3 DNA follows: TGTGCCAGCAGTTTTCAAGCGGGACAGCGCCTCGTCGGCTACACCTTC. This chain links TRBV11-2 with TRBJ1-2, with TRBD1 identical over 7 bases. The germline CDR1 and CDR2 sequences are SGHAT and FQNNGV. This CDR3 region has 16 residues. V lost 6 bases and J lost 8; bases outside the gene matches: 18.

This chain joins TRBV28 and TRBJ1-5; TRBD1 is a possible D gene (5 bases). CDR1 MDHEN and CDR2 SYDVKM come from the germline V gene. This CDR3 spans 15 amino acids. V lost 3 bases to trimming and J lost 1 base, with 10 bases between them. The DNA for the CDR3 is TGTGCCAGCAGTTTGTCTGGGGGAAGCAATCAGCCCCAGCATTTT. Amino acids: CASSLSGGSNQPQHF.

CDR3 sequence reads: CSVVTGGNQPQHF. Here the CDR3 DNA reads TGCAGCGTTGTAACGGGGGGCAATCAGCCCCAGCATTTT. V gene TRBV29-1 combines with J gene TRBJ1-5, with a possible D match to TRBD1 (5 bases). Deletions cut 4 bases from V and 2 bases from J, with 9 bases between. The CDR3 has 13 residues. The germline V gene encodes CDR1 SQVTM and CDR2 ANQGSEA. Using reference TRBV29-1 and TRBJ1-5 for the parts outside the CDR3, the full variable domain is SAVISQKPSRDICQRGTSLTIQCQVDSQVTMMFWYRQQPGQSLTLIATANQGSEATYESGFVIDKFPISRPNLTFSTLTVSNMSPEDSSIYLCSVVTGGNQPQHFGDGTRLSIL.

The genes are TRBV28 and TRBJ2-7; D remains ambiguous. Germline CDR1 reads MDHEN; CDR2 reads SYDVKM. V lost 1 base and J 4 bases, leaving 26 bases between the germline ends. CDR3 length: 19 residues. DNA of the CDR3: TGTGCCAGCAGTTTATCGTCAGCCGGTGTGGGATACAGACTTTACGAGCAGTACTTC. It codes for CASSLSSAGVGYRLYEQYF.

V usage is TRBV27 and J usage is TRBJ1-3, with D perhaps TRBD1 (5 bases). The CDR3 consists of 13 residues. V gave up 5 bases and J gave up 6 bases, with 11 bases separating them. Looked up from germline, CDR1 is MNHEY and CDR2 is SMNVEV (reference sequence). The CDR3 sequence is CASSQGPANTIYF. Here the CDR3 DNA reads TGTGCCAGCAGTCAGGGTCCTGCAAACACCATATATTTT.

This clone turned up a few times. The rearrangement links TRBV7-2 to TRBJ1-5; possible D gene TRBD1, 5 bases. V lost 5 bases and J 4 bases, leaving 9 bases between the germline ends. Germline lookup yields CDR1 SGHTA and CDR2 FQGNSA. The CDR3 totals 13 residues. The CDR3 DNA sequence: TGTGCCAGCAGCACGGGGGGGAATCAGCCCCAGCATTTT. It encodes CASSTGGNQPQHF. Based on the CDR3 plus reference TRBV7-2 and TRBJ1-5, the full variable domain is GAGVSQSPSNKVTEKGKDVELRCDPISGHTALYWYRQSLGQGLEFLIYFQGNSAPDKSGLPSDRFSAERTGGSVSTLTIQRTQQEDSAVYLCASSTGGNQPQHFGDGTRLSIL.

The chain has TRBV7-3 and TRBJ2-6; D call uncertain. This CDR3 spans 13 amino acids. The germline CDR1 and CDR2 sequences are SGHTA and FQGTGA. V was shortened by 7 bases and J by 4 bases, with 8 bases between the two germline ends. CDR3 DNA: TGTGCCAGCACCAGAACCGGGGCCAACGTCCTGACTTTC. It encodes CASTRTGANVLTF.

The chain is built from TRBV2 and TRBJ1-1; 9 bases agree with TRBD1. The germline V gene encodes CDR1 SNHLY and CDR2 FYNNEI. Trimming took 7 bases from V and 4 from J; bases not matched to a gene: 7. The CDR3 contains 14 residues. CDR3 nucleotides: TGTGCCAGCAAACGGGACAGGGTGCCCACTGAAGCTTTCTTT. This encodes CASKRDRVPTEAFF.

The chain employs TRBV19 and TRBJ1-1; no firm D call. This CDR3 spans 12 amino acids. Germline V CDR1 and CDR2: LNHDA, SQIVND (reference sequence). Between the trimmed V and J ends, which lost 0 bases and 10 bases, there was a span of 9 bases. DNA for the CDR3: TGTGCCAGTAGTATAGATTTAGGGCGAGCTTTCTTT. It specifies CASSIDLGRAFF.

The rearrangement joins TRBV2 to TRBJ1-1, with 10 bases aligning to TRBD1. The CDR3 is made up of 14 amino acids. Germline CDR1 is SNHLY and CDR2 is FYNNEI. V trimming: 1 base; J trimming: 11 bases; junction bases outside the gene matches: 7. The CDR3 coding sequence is TGTGCCAGCAGTGAAGGACAGGGGGCGGTCCGGGCTTTCTTT. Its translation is CASSEGQGAVRAFF.

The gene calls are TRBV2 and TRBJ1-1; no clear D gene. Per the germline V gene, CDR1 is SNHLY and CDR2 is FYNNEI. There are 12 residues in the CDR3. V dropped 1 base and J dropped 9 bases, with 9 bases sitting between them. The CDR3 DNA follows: TGTGCCAGCAGTGAAGGGGGAGGACAAGCTTTCTTT. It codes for CASSEGGGQAFF.

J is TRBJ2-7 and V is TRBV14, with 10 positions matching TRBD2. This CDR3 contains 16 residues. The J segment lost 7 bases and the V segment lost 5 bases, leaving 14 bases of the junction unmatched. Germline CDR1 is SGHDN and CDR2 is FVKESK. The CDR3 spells CASSKGLADHTREQYF. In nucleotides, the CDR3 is TGTGCCAGCAGCAAAGGACTAGCGGATCATACGAGGGAGCAGTACTTC.

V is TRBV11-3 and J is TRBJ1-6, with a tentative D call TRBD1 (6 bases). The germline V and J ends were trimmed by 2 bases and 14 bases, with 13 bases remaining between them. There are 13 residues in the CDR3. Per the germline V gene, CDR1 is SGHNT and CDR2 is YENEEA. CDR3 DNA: TGTGCCAGCAGCTTATCAGGGGACAACACCCTCCACTTT. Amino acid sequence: CASSLSGDNTLHF.

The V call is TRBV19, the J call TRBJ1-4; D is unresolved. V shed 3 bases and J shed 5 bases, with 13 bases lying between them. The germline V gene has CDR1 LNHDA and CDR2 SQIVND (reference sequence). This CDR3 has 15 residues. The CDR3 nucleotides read TGTGCCAGTAGTATGGGTGCCAGACTCAATGAAAAACTGTTTTTT. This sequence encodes CASSMGARLNEKLFF.

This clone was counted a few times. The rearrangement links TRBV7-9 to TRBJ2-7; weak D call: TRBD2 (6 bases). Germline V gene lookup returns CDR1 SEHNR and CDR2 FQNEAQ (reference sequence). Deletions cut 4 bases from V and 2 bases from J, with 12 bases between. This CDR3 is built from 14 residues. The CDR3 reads CASSSAGLAYEQYF. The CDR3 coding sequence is TGTGCCAGCAGCTCCGCGGGACTGGCCTACGAGCAGTACTTC.

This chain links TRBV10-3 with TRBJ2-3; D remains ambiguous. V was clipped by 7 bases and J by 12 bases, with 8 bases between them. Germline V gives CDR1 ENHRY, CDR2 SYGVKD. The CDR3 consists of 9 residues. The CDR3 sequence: CAITPRQYF. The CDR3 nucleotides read TGTGCCATCACCCCGCGACAGTATTTT.